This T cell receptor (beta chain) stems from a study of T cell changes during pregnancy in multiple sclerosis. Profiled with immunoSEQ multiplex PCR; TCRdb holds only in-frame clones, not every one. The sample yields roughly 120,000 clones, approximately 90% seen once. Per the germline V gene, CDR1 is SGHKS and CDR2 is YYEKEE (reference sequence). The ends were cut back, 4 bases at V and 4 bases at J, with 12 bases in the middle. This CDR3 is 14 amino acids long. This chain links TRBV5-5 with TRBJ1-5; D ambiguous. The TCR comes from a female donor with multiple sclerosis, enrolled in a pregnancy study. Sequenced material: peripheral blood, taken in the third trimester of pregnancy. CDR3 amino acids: CASSRTDGNQPQHF. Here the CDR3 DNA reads TGTGCCAGCAGCCGGACTGACGGGAATCAGCCCCAGCATTTT.